This T cell receptor beta chain was identified in a study of blood T cell repertoires in COVID-19. Across the study: PBMCs, B-cell-depleted T cells, or T cells provided the cDNA or gDNA that made up the material.

This CDR3 spans 14 amino acids. Trimming removed 5 bases from V and 1 base from J; junction bases left unmatched: 4. From germline, CDR1 is KGHDR and CDR2 SFDVKD. Assignment of participants to cohorts was predicated upon participant-reported clinical history. No more than 2 weeks before study entry, exposed participants had met a case of COVID-19. Per the study methods: By means of reference gene primer amplification, nucleated cell counts were estimated. The assay was immunoSEQ multiplex PCR, and TCRdb's table has in-frame clones only and misses some. For V, J and clone size, that table is used; D and trimming come from the DNA. The table shows more than 350,000 clones, with about 88% occurring only once.

The sequenced material came from PBMCs or T cells enriched from blood (not recorded which). The chain employs TRBV24-1 and TRBJ2-7; 7 nucleotides agree with TRBD2. The source is a woman younger than 35 who had been exposed to COVID-19. CDR3 sequence reads: CATSGPGGSYEQYF. In DNA form, the CDR3 reads TGTGCCACCAGTGGGCCGGGGGGATCCTACGAGCAGTACTTC.